The next 16 T cell receptor beta chains were all read from a single sample in a study of cytomegalovirus exposure and HLA in healthy donors (dated 2017 in TCRdb). To prepare the library, the immunoSEQ multiplex PCR assay was applied. A mixture of 60 forward primers for TCR Vbeta segments and 13 reverse primers for TCR Jbeta segments was used in the multiplex PCR. Entries here come from immuneACCESS through TCRdb and include only in-frame sequences with V and J called. Some clones fail to appear in such tables; in the studies checked, an unresolved V gene covers under half of the shortfall, and the cause of the remainder is unknown. The sample table records over 120,000 clones; roughly 70% of these occur just once. Of the sample, 3.5% to 5% falls within the top ten clones. The sample taken for sequencing was PBMCs. These receptors were obtained from a man aged 18 to 29 in good health and CMV-seropositive.

This clone was recorded a few times. DNA for the CDR3: TGTGCCACGAACACAGGGTCTGGAAACACCATATATTTT. The encoded protein is CATNTGSGNTIYF. The J gene is TRBJ1-3, the V gene TRBV10-3, with a weak D call TRBD1 (6 bases). Germline-derived CDR1 and CDR2 are ENHRY and SYGVKD. V lost 10 bases and J lost 1, with 11 bases in between. CDR3 length: 13 residues.

This rearrangement joins TRBV6-1 to TRBJ2-7; 12 bases agree with TRBD2. Looked up from germline, CDR1 is MNHNS and CDR2 is SASEGT. V dropped 1 base and J dropped 1; count of bases not matched to a gene: 2. This CDR3 region has 16 residues. The CDR3 DNA reads as TGTGCCAGCAGTGAAGTTCTAGCGGGAGGGTCCTACGAGCAGTACTTC. This codes for CASSEVLAGGSYEQYF.

V gene TRBV7-2 combines with J gene TRBJ2-5; possible D gene TRBD2, 6 bases. The CDR3 consists of 15 residues. Germline V gene lookup returns CDR1 SGHTA and CDR2 FQGNSA. The V gene lost 2 bases and the J gene lost 9 bases, with 19 bases spanning the gap. CDR3 nucleotide sequence: TGTGCCAGCAGCTTACAGGAGGGACTTGGGATGGCCCAGTACTTC. It codes for CASSLQEGLGMAQYF.

Only one count was recorded for this clone. The junction shows a germline mismatch at one end, possibly a read error. The J gene is TRBJ2-2, the V gene TRBV7-7; TRBD2 might be the D (5 bases). This CDR3 spans 13 amino acids. Germline values: CDR1 SSHAT, CDR2 FNYEAQ (reference sequence). The CDR3 protein is CASSFRETGELFF. The CDR3 DNA sequence: TGTGCTAGCAGCTTTAGGGAGACCGGGGAGCTGTTTTTT.

The chain has TRBV6-5 and TRBJ1-2; 7 positions match TRBD1. CDR3 length: 14 residues. Per germline, CDR1 MNHEY and CDR2 SVGAGI. Unmatched junction bases numbered 9, after V lost 6 bases and J lost 5 bases. The CDR3 is CASSRRTGEYGYTF. CDR3 nucleotide sequence: TGTGCCAGCAGCCGACGGACAGGCGAATATGGCTACACCTTC.

The V and J genes are TRBV27 and TRBJ2-7; TRBD2 aligns across 12 bases. Germline V CDR1 and CDR2: MNHEY, SMNVEV (reference sequence). The CDR3 consists of 14 residues. J was trimmed by 7 bases and V by 3 bases; bases with no gene match: 4. In DNA form, the CDR3 reads TGTGCCAGCAGTTTGACTAGCGGGAGACGTGAGCAGTACTTC. It encodes CASSLTSGRREQYF.

The count of this clone is one. Other DNA sequences in this specimen translate into the identical CDR3. This chain joins TRBV28 and TRBJ1-2; no clear D. This CDR3 spans 12 amino acids. The V end was cut by 4 bases, the J end by 2 bases, with 5 bases between. Germline loops: CDR1 MDHEN, CDR2 SYDVKM. The CDR3 protein is CASSSGNYGYTF. Written as DNA, the CDR3 is TGTGCCAGCAGTTCGGGGAACTATGGCTACACCTTC.

The chain links TRBV10-1 to TRBJ1-4, with TRBD1 as a possible D gene (5 bases). CDR1 and CDR2 (germline): WNHNN, SYGVQD (reference sequence). This CDR3 is built from 15 residues. V dropped 5 bases and J dropped 1 base, with 11 bases sitting between them. The CDR3 DNA reads as TGCGCCAGCAGTACGCCGGGGGGAACTAATGAAAAACTGTTTTTT. Its protein is CASSTPGGTNEKLFF.

The V call is TRBV7-8, the J call TRBJ2-5, with 7 bases that match TRBD1. The CDR3 loop spans 15 amino acids. Germline V lookup: CDR1 SGHVS, CDR2 FQNEAQ. V lost 5 bases, J lost 0 bases, and 6 bases stayed unmatched. In nucleotides, the CDR3 is TGTGCCAGCAGCCGTCAGACAGGGTACCAAGAGACCCAGTACTTC. Translating it yields CASSRQTGYQETQYF.

With regard to this clone: An end of the junction does not agree with germline; a read error may underlie this. The rearrangement uses TRBV11-2 and TRBJ1-3; D remains unclear. The V gene's germline CDR1 is SGHAT and CDR2 FQNNGV. This CDR3 has 11 residues. CDR3 region: CASSLGALGHF. CDR3 nucleotides: TGTGCCAGCAGCTTAGGAGCCCTTGGGCATTTT.

The gene calls are TRBV5-1 and TRBJ2-2, with 15 positions matching TRBD2. Trimming took 4 bases from V and 3 from J; bases not matched to a gene: 16. The CDR3 length is 21 residues. Germline CDR1 and CDR2: SGHRS and YFSETQ. CDR3 sequence reads: CASSRLRGWTSGRADTGELFF. The CDR3 DNA follows: TGCGCCAGCAGCCGTCTCAGGGGCTGGACTAGCGGGAGGGCCGACACCGGGGAGCTGTTTTTT.

The V call is TRBV21-1, the J call TRBJ2-5; the DNA was not compared with TRBD2, the D call given in the table. TRBV21-1 is flagged as a pseudogene. The CDR3 extends over 15 amino acids. CDR3 residues: CASSRGGGTVETQYF. In DNA form, the CDR3 reads TGTGCCAGCAGCAGAGGGGGGGGAACGGTAGAGACCCAGTACTTC.

The chain is built from TRBV11-2 and TRBJ1-1; TRBD1 matches 7 bases. This CDR3 has 12 residues. The germline CDR1 and CDR2 sequences are SGHAT and FQNNGV. Unmatched junction bases numbered 3, after V lost 5 bases and J lost 6 bases. CDR3 sequence (DNA): TGTGCCAGCAGCCGGACAGGCCCTGAAGCTTTCTTT. Translating gives CASSRTGPEAFF.

V usage is TRBV5-1 and J usage is TRBJ2-7; 8 nucleotides match TRBD1. This CDR3 comprises 15 residues. V lost 3 bases, J lost 3 bases, and 8 bases stayed unmatched. Looked up from germline, CDR1 is SGHRS and CDR2 is YFSETQ. The CDR3: CASSSIQGGGYEQYF. DNA of the CDR3: TGCGCCAGCAGCTCAATACAGGGGGGTGGCTACGAGCAGTACTTC.

This rearrangement joins TRBV28 to TRBJ1-4; D is possibly TRBD1 (5 bases). CDR3 length: 15 residues. CDR1 and CDR2 (germline): MDHEN, SYDVKM. Between the trimmed V and J ends, which lost 5 bases and 0 bases, there was a span of 10 bases. CDR3 loop: CASSLEGATNEKLFF. The CDR3 coding sequence is TGTGCCAGCAGTCTCGAAGGGGCAACTAATGAAAAACTGTTTTTT.

The chain employs TRBV19 and TRBJ1-6; 9 bases match TRBD1. V lost 10 bases and J lost 9; bases outside the gene matches: 7. This CDR3 has 13 residues. Germline assignment: CDR1 LNHDA and CDR2 SQIVND (reference sequence). CDR3 nucleotides: TGTGCCACCGCACAGGGGGCAAGTTCACCCCTCCACTTT. This gives the protein CATAQGASSPLHF.